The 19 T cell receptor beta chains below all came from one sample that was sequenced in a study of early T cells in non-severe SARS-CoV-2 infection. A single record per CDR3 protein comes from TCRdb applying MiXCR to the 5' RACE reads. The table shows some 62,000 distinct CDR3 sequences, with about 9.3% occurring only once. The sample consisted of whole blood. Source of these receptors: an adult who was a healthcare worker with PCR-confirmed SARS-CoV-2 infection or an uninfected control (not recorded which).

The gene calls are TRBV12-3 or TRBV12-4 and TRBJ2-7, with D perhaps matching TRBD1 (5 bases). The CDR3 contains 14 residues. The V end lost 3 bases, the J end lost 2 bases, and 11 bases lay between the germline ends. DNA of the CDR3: TGTGCCAGCAGTTTGACAGTAGGCGCCTACGAGCAGTACGTC. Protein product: CASSLTVGAYEQYV.

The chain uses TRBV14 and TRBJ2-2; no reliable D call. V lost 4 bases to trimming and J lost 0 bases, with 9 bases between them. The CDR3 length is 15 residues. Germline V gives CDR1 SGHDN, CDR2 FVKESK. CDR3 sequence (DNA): TGTGCCAGCAGCCGACCGCCTGCGAACACCGGGGAGCTGTTTTTT. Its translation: CASSRPPANTGELFF.

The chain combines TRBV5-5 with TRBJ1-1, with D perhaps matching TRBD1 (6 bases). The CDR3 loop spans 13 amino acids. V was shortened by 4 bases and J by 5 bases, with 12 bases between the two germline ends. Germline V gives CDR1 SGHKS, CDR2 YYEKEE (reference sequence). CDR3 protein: CASSPTGKTEAFF. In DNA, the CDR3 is TGTGCCAGCAGCCCTACAGGGAAGACTGAAGCTTTCTTT. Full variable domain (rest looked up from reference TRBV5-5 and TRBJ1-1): DAGVTQSPTHLIKTRGQQVTLRCSPISGHKSVSWYQQVLGQGPQFIFQYYEKEERGRGNFPDRFSARQFPNYSSELNVNALLLGDSALYLCASSPTGKTEAFFGQGTRLTVV.

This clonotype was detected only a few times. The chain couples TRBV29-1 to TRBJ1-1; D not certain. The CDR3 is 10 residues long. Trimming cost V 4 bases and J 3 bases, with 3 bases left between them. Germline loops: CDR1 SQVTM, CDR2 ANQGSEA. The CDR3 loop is CSVGYTEAFF. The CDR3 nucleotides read TGCAGCGTTGGGTACACTGAAGCTTTCTTT.

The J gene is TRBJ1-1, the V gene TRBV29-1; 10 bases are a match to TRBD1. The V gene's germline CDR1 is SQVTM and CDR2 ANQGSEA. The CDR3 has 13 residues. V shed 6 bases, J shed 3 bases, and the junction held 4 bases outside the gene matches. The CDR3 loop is CSVMTGGYTEAFF. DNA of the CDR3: TGCAGCGTGATGACAGGGGGCTACACTGAAGCTTTCTTT.

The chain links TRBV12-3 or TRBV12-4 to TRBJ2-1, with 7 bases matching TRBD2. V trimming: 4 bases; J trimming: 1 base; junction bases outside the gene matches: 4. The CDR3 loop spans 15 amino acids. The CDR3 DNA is TGTGCCAGCAGTTCAGCGGGGATGTCCTACAATGAGCAGTTCTTC. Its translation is CASSSAGMSYNEQFF.

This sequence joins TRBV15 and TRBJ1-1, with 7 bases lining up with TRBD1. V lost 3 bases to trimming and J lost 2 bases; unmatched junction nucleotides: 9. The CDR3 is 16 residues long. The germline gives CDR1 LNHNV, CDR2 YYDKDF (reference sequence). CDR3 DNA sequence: TGTGCCACCAGCAGTGGACAGGCGTTTTCTAACACTGAAGCTTTCTTT. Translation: CATSSGQAFSNTEAFF.

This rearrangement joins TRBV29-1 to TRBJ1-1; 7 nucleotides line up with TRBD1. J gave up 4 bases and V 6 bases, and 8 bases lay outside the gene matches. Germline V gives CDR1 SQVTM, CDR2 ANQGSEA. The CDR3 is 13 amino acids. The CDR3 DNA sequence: TGCAGCGTCGCTCCAGGGGGGAGCACTGAAGCTTTCTTT. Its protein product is CSVAPGGSTEAFF.

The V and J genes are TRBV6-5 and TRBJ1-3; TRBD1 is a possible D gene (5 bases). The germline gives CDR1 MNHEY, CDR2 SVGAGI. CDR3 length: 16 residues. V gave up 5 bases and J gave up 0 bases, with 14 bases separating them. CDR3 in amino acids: CASSAHRKSSGNTIYF. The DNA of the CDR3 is TGTGCCAGCAGTGCTCACAGGAAAAGCTCTGGAAACACCATATATTTT.

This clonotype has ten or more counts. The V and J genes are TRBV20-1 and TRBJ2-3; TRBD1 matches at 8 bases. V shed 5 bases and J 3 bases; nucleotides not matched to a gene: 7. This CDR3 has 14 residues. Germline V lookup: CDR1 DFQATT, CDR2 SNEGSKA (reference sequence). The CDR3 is CSAGTGSLTDTQYF. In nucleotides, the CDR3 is TGCAGTGCTGGGACAGGTAGTTTGACAGATACGCAGTATTTT.

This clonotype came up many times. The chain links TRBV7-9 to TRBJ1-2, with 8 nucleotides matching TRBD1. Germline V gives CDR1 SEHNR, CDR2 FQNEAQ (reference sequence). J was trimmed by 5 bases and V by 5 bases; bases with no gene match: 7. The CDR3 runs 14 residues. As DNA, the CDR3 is TGTGCCAGCAGCGCGGGGACAGGCCATTATGGCTACACCTTC. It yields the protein CASSAGTGHYGYTF.

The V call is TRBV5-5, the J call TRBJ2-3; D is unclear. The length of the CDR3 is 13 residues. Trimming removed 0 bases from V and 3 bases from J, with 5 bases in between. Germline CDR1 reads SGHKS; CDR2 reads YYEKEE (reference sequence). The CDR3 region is CASSLDPTDTQYF. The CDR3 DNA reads TGTGCCAGCAGCTTGGACCCTACAGATACGCAGTATTTT.

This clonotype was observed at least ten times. This chain's CDR3 is CASSPGGLRGDRQTQYF. DNA for the CDR3: TGTGCCAGCTCCCCTGGGGGACTACGAGGGGATCGTCAGACCCAGTACTTC. This chain joins TRBV18 and TRBJ2-5; 7 bases agree with TRBD2. The CDR3 is 17 residues long. V shed 6 bases and J 6 bases; nucleotides not matched to a gene: 19. Germline lookup yields CDR1 KGHSH and CDR2 LQKENI.

CDR3 in DNA: TGTGCCAGCAGTTACCCGGTGGGGGATCAGCCCCAGCATTTT. It codes for CASSYPVGDQPQHF. The V call is TRBV6-5, the J call TRBJ1-5, with a possible D match to TRBD1 (5 bases). The V end lost 2 bases, the J end lost 5 bases, and 10 bases lay between the germline ends. Germline CDR1 is MNHEY and CDR2 is SVGAGI. The CDR3 loop spans 14 amino acids.

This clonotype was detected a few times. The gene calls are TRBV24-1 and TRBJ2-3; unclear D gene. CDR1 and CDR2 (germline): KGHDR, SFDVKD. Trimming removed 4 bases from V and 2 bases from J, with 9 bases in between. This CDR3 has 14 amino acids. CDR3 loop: CATSDGLVTDTQYF. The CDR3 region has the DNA TGTGCCACCAGTGACGGCCTAGTCACAGATACGCAGTATTTT.

Here the CDR3 DNA reads TGTGCCAGCAGAACTAGCGGGGAGGTGAATGAGCAGTTCTTC. The encoded protein is CASRTSGEVNEQFF. The chain uses TRBV6-5 and TRBJ2-1, with 10 bases matching TRBD2. Germline V gene lookup returns CDR1 MNHEY and CDR2 SVGAGI. V shed 6 bases and J 7 bases; nucleotides not matched to a gene: 6. CDR3 length equals 14 residues.

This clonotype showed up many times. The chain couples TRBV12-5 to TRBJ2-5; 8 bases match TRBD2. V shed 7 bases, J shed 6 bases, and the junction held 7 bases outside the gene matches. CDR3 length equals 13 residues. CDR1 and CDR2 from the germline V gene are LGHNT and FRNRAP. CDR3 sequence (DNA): TGTGCTAGTGCCACGGCGGGAGGAAAGACCCAGTACTTC. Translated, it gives CASATAGGKTQYF.

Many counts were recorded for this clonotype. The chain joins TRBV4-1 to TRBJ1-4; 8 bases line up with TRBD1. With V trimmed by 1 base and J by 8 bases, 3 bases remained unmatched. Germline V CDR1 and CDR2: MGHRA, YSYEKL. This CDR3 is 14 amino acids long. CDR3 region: CASSQGGTGEKLFF. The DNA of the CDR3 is TGCGCCAGCAGCCAAGGTGGGACAGGCGAAAAACTGTTTTTT.

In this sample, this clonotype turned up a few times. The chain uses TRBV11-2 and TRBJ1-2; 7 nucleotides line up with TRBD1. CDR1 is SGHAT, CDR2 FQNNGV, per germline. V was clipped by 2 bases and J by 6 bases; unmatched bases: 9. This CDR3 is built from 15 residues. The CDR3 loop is CASSLFETGTHGYTF. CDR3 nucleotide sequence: TGTGCCAGCAGCTTATTTGAGACAGGGACCCATGGCTACACCTTC.